This T cell receptor (beta chain) was captured in a study of blood T cell repertoires in COVID-19. Study-wide context: Whether acute or convalescent, the COVID-19 samples came from the United States, Italy and Spain. Nucleic acid was either cDNA or gDNA, and it came from T cells, B-cell-depleted T cells, or PBMCs.

This CDR3 has 15 amino acids. The V end lost 7 bases, the J end lost 0 bases, and 15 bases lay between the germline ends. The V gene's germline CDR1 is SNHLY and CDR2 FYNNEI. Per the original data handling: By means of reference gene primer amplification, nucleated cell counts were estimated. TCRdb keeps only in-frame clones here, not all; method: immunoSEQ multiplex PCR. That table furnishes V, J and clone size, whereas the DNA furnished D and trimming. Among about 310,000 clones, roughly 91% were seen once, and the ten largest hold 1%. This sequence originates from a man aged 45-65 years with active or convalescent COVID-19. This chain connects TRBV2 to TRBJ1-1; TRBD1 is a possible D gene (5 bases). The sequencing sample was made of peripheral blood. The CDR3 bases are TGTGCCAGCACCGAAGGGGTAGGTTTGAACACTGAAGCTTTCTTT. This translates into CASTEGVGLNTEAFF.